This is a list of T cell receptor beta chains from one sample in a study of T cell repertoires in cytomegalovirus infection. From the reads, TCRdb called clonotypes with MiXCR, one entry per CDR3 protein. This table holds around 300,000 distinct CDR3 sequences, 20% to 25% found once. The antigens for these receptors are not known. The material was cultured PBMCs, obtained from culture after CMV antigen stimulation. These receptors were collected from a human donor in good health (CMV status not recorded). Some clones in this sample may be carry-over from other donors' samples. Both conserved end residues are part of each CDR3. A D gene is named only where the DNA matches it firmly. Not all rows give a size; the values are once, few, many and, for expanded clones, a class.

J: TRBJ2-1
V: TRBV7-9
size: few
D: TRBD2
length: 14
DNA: TGTGCCAGCAGCGATCTAGCGGGAGGAACTGAGCAGTTCTTC
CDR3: CASSDLAGGTEQFF

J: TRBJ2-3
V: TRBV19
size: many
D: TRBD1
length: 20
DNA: TGTGCCAGTCGGGGCCAGAGACCGGGACAGGGGGCCGGGAGCACAGATACGCAGTATTTT
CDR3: CASRGQRPGQGAGSTDTQYF

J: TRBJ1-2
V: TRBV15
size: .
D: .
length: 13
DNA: TGTGCCACCAGCACTCAGGGAAACTATGGCTACACCTTC
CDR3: CATSTQGNYGYTF

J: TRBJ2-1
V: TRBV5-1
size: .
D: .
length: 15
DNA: TGCGCCAGCAGCTCCCAGACATCATCCCACAATGAGCAGTTCTTC
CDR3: CASSSQTSSHNEQFF

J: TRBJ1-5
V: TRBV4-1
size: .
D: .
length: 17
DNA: TGCGCCAGCAGCCAAGTACCAGGGCGGGGAAGCAATCAGCCCCAGCATTTT
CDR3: CASSQVPGRGSNQPQHF

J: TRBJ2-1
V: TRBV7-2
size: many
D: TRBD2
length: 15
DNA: TGTGCCAGCAGCTTGAGCGGGAGCGACGACAATGAGCAGTTCTTC
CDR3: CASSLSGSDDNEQFF

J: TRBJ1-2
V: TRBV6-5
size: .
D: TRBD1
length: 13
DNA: TGTGCCAGCAGTCAGCGGACAGGGAATGGCTACACCTTC
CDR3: CASSQRTGNGYTF

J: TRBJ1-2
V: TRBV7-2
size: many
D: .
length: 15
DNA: TGTGCCAGCAGCCCAGACCCTCCGGGTTTCTATGGCTACACCTTC
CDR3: CASSPDPPGFYGYTF

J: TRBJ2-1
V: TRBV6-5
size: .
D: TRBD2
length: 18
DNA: TGTGCCAGCAGGCGTTGGGGTAGCGGGTTTAGCTCCTACAATGAGCAGTTCTTC
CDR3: CASRRWGSGFSSYNEQFF

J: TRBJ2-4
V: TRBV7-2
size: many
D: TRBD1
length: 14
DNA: TGTGCCAGCAGCTTGGGACAGGGGAAAAACATTCAGTACTTC
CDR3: CASSLGQGKNIQYF

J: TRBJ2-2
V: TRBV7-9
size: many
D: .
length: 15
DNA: TGTGCCACACGAGCGGATAATACGAACACCGGGGAGCTGTTTTTT
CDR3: CATRADNTNTGELFF

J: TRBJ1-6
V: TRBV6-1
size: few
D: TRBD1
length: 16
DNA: TGTGCCAGCAGTGAGCCTCCGGGACAGAATAATTCACCCCTCCACTTT
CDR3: CASSEPPGQNNSPLHF

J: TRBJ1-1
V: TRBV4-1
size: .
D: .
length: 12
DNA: TGCGCCAGCAGCCAATTGGACACTGAAGCTTTCTTT
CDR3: CASSQLDTEAFF

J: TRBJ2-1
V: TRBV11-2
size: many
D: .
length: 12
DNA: TGTGCCAGCAGCTTAGAACACAATGAGCAGTTCTTC
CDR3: CASSLEHNEQFF

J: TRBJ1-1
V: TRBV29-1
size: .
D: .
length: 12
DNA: TGCAGCGTTGACCCCAGTAACACTGAAGCTTTCTTT
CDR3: CSVDPSNTEAFF

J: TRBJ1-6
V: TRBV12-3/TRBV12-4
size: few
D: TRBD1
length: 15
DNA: TGTGCCAGCAGTAGGGACAGCTCCTATAATTCACCCCTCCACTTT
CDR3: CASSRDSSYNSPLHF

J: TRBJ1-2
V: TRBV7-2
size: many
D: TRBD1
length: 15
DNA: TGTGCCAGCAGCTTAGCGCTACCAGGGGGCGATGGCTACACCTTC
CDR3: CASSLALPGGDGYTF

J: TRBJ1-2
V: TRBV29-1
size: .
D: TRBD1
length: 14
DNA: TGCAGCGTTGAACGGGACAGGTCGGACTATGGCTACACCTTC
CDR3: CSVERDRSDYGYTF

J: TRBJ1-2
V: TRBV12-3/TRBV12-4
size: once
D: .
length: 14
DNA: TGTGCCAGCCACAAGGGGGGTGTTAAGGATGGCTACACCTTC
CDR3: CASHKGGVKDGYTF

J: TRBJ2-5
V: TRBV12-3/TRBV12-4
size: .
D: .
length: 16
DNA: TGTGCCAGCAGTCTAGAGGTCTGGGGGTCCCAAGAGACCCAGTACTTC
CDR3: CASSLEVWGSQETQYF

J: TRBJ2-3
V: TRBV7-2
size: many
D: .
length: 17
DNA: TGTGCCAGCAGCTTAGGCATAGGAACAGCGAGCACAGATACGCAGTATTTT
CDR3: CASSLGIGTASTDTQYF

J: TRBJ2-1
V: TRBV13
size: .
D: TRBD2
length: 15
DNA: TGTGCCAGCAGCGCCCGGACTAGCGGGTACAATGAGCAGTTCTTC
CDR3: CASSARTSGYNEQFF

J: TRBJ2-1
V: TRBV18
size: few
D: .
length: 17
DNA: TGTGCCAGCTCACCACTAGGGCCAGGGATACCCTACAATGAGCAGTTCTTC
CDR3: CASSPLGPGIPYNEQFF

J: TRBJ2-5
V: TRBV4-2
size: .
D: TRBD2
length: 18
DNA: TGTGCCAGCAGCCAAGAGTTCCTGACTAGCGGGATCTTAGAGACCCAGTACTTC
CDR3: CASSQEFLTSGILETQYF

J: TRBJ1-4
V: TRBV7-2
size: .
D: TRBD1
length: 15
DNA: TGTGCCAGCAGCTCCTCCGGGACAGAAAATGAAAACCTGTTTTTT
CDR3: CASSSSGTENENLFF

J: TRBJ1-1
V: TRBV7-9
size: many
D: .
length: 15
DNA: TGTGCCAGCAGCTACCCTGCCCAGCTGAACACTGAAGCTTTCTTT
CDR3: CASSYPAQLNTEAFF

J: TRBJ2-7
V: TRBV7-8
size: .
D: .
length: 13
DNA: TGTGCCAGCAGCCCCGCTCCAGGAGGTGAGCAGTACTTC
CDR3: CASSPAPGGEQYF

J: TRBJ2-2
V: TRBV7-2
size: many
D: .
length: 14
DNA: TGTGCCAGCAGGCGACAGTGGGACGGCGGGGAGCTGTTTTTT
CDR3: CASRRQWDGGELFF

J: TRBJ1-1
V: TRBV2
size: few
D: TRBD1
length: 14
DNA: TGTGCCAGCAGCGACGGACAGGGTTACACTGAAGCTTTCTTT
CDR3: CASSDGQGYTEAFF

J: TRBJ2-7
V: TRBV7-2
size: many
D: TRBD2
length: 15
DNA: TGTGCCAGCAGCGCCCAGACTAGCGGGACATACGAGCAGTACTTC
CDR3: CASSAQTSGTYEQYF

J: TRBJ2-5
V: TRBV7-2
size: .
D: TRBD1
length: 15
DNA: TGTGCCAGCAGCTCGAGACAGGGGGCCCGAGAGACCCAGTACTTC
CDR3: CASSSRQGARETQYF

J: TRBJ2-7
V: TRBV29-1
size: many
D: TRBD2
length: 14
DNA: TGCAGCGTGAGCGGCGGGAGGACCCCCTACGAGCAGTACTTC
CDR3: CSVSGGRTPYEQYF

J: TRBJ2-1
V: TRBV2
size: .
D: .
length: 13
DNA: TGTGCCAGCAGTGGGACTTTCACTGCTGAGCAGTTCTTC
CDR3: CASSGTFTAEQFF

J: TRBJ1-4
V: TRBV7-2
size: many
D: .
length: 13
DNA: TGTGCCAGCAGCTTAGCAGGGGCGCGGAAACTGTTTTTT
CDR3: CASSLAGARKLFF

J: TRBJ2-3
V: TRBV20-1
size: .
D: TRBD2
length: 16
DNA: TGCAGTGCTAGCCGGGCGACTAGCGGGAGGGAGAGAACGCAGTATTTT
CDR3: CSASRATSGRERTQYF

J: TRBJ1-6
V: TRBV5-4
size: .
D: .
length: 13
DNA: TGTGCCAGCAGCTCCCACATGGAATCACCCCTCCACTTT
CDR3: CASSSHMESPLHF

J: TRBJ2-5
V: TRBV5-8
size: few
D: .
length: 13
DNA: TGTGCCAGCAGCTTTAGACGGGTAGAGACCCAGTACTTC
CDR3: CASSFRRVETQYF

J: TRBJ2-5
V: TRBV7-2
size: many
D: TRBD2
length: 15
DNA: TGTGCCAGCAGCTTAGAAACTAGCGGGATTGGGACCCAGTACTTC
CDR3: CASSLETSGIGTQYF

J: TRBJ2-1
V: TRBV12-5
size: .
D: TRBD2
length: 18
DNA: TGTGCTAGTGGTTTGGTACTCGATGCTAGCGGGAGTCCGAATGAGCAGTTCTTC
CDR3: CASGLVLDASGSPNEQFF

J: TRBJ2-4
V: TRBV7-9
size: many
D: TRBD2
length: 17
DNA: TGTGCCAGCAGCCGGACTAGCGGGATAATCGGCAAAAACATTCAGTACTTC
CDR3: CASSRTSGIIGKNIQYF

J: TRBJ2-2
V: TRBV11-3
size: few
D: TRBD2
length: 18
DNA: TGTGCCAGCAGCCCGAGCCTAGCGGGAGCTTTCGTTACCGGGGAGCTGTTTTTT
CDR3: CASSPSLAGAFVTGELFF

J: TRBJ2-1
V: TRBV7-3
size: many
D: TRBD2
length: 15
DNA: TGTGCCAGCAGCTCTAGCGGACTTTGGTACAATGAGCAGTTCTTC
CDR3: CASSSSGLWYNEQFF

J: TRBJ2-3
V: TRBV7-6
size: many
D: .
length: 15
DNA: TGTGCCAGCAGCTTAAACCCGGGATTCACAGATACGCAGTATTTT
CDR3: CASSLNPGFTDTQYF

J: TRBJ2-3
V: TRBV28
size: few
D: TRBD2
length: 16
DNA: TGTGCCAGCAGCCCCGGACTAGCGCCTATCACAGATACGCAGTATTTT
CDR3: CASSPGLAPITDTQYF

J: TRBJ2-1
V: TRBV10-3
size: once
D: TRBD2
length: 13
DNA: TGTGCCATCAGCTCCGGGACTAGCTATGAGCAGTTCTTC
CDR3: CAISSGTSYEQFF